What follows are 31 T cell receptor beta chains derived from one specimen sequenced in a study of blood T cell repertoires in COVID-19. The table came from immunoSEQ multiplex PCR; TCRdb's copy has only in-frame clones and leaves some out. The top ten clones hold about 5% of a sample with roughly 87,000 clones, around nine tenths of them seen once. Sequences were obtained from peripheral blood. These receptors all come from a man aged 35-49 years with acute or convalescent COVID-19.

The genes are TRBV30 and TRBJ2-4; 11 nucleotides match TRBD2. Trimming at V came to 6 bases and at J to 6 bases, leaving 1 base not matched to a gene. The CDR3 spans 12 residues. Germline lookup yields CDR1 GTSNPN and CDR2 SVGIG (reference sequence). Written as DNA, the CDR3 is TGTGCCTGCGGGACTAGCGGAAACATTCAGTACTTC. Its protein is CACGTSGNIQYF.

CDR3 DNA sequence: TGTGCCAGCAGTCAACAGGGTCCCCCCTATGGCTACACCTTC. Its protein is CASSQQGPPYGYTF. This rearrangement joins TRBV14 to TRBJ1-2; a possible D gene is TRBD1 (6 bases). The CDR3 contains 14 residues. CDR1 is SGHDN, CDR2 FVKESK, per germline. V lost 6 bases and J 4 bases, leaving 15 bases between the germline ends.

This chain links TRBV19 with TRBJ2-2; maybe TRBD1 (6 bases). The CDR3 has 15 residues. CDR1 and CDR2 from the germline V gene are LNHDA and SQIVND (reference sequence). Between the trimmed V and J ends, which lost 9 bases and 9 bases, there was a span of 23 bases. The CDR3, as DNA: TGTGCCAGCCGACCGCAGGGGTTGGGTGGTCGGGAGCTGTTTTTT. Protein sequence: CASRPQGLGGRELFF.

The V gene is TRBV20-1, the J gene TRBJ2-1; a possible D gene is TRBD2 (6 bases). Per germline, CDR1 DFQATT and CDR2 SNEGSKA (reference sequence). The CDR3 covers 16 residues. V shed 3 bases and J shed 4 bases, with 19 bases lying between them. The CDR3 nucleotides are TGCAGTGCTAGTCCATATGCCGGGAGCCAATACAATGAGCAGTTCTTC. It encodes CSASPYAGSQYNEQFF.

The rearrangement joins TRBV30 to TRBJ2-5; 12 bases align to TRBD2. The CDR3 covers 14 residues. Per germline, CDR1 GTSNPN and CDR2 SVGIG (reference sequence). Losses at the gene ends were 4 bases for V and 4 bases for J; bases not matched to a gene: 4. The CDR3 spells CAWMLAGGGETQYF. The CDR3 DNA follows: TGTGCCTGGATGCTAGCGGGGGGGGGAGAGACCCAGTACTTC.

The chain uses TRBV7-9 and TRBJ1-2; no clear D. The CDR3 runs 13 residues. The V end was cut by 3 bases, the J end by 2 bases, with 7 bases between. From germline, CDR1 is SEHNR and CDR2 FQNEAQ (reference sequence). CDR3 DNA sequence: TGTGCCAGCAGCTTCGACGGGAACTATGGCTACACCTTC. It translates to CASSFDGNYGYTF.

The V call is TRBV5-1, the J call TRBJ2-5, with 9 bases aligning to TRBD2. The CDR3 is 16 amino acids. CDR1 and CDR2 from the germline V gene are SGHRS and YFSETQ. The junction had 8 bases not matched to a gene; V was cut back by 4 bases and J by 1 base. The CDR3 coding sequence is TGCGCCAGCAGCCCCGGCGAGCGGGAGGCCCAAGAGACCCAGTACTTC. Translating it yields CASSPGEREAQETQYF.

In nucleotides, the CDR3 is TGTGCCAGCAGCCTTGGGCGGGGCGCTAATGAAAAACTGTTTTTT. This encodes CASSLGRGANEKLFF. The genes are TRBV7-2 and TRBJ1-4; tentative D call: TRBD1 (5 bases). The CDR3 runs 15 residues. The V end lost 5 bases, the J end lost 3 bases, and 13 bases lay between the germline ends. Germline CDR1 and CDR2: SGHTA and FQGNSA.

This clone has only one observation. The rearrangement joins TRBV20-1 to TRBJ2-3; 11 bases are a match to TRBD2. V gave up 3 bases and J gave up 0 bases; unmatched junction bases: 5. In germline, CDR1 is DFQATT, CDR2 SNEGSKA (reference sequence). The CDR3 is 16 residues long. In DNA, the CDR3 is TGCAGTGCTAGTCTAGCGGGAGGCCTTAGCACAGATACGCAGTATTTT. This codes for CSASLAGGLSTDTQYF.

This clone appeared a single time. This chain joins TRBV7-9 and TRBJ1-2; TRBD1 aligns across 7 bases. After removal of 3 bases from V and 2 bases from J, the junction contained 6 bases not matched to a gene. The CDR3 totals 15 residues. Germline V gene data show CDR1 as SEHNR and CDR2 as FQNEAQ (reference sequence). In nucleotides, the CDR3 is TGTGCCAGCAGCTTTCCGGGACAGAGAAACTATGGCTACACCTTC. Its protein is CASSFPGQRNYGYTF.

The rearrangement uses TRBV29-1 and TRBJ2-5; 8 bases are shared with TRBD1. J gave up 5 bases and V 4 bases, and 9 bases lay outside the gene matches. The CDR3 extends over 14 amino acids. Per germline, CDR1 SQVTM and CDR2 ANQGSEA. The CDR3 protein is CSVAAGTGRETQYF. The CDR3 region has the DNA TGCAGCGTTGCGGCCGGGACAGGACGCGAGACCCAGTACTTC.

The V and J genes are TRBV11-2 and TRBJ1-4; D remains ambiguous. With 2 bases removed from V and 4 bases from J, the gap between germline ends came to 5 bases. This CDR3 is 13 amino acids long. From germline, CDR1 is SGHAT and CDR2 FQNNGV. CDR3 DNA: TGTGCCAGCAGCTTAACTATTAATGAAAAACTGTTTTTT. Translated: CASSLTINEKLFF.

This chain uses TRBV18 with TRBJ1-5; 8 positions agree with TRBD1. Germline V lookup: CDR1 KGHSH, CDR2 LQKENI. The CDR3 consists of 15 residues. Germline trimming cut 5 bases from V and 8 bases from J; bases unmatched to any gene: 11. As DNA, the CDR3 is TGTGCCAGCTCAATAGGAACAGGGGGTGGAGAGCCCCAGCATTTT. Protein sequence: CASSIGTGGGEPQHF.

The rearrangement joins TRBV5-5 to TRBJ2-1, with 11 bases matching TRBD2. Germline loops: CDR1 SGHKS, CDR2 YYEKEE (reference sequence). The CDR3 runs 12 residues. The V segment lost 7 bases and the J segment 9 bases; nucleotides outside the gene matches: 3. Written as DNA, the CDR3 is TGTGCCAGCCGACTAGCGGGATTTGAGCAGTTCTTC. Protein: CASRLAGFEQFF.

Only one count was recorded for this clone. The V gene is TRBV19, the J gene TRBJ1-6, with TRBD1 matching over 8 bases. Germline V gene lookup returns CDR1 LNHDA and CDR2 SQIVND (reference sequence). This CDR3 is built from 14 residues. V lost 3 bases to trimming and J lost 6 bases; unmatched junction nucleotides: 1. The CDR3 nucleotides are TGTGCCAGTAGTATGGACAGGGCTAATTCACCCCTCCACTTT. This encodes CASSMDRANSPLHF.

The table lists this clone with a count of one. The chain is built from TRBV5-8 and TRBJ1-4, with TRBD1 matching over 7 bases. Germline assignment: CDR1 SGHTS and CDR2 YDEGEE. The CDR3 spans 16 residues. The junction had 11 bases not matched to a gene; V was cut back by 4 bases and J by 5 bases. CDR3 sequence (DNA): TGTGCCAGCAGCATTCTTGGGACAGACTTAAATGAAAAACTGTTTTTT. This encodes CASSILGTDLNEKLFF.

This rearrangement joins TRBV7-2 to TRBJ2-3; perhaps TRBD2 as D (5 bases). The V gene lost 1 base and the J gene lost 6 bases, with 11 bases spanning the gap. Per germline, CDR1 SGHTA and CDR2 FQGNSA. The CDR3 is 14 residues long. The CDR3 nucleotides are TGTGCCAGCAGCTTAGACGCGGGTAGGGATACGCAGTATTTT. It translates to CASSLDAGRDTQYF. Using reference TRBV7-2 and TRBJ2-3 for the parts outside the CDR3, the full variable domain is GAGVSQSPSNKVTEKGKDVELRCDPISGHTALYWYRQSLGQGLEFLIYFQGNSAPDKSGLPSDRFSAERTGGSVSTLTIQRTQQEDSAVYLCASSLDAGRDTQYFGPGTRLTVL.

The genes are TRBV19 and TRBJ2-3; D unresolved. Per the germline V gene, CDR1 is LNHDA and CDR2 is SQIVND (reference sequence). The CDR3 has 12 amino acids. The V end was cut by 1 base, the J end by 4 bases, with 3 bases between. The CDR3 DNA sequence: TGTGCCAGTAGTATAGTATCAGATACGCAGTATTTT. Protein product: CASSIVSDTQYF.

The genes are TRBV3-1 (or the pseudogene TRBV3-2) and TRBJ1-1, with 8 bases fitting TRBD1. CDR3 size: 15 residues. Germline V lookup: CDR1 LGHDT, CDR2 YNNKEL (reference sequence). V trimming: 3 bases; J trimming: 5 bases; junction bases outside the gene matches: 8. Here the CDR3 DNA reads TGTGCCAGCAGCCAGGGCAGGGGGCGTCATACTGAAGCTTTCTTT. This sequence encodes CASSQGRGRHTEAFF.

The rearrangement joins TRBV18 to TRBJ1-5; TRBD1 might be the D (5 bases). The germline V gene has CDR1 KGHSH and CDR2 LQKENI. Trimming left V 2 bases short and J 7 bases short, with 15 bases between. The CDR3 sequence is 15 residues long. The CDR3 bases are TGTGCCAGCTCACCAAATCCCGGGGGTCAGCAGCCCCAGCATTTT. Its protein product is CASSPNPGGQQPQHF.

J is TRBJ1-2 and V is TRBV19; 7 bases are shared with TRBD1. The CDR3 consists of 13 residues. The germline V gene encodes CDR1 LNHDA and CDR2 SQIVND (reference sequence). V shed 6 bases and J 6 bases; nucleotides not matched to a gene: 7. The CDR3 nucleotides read TGTGCCAGTAGGGCGACAGGGATCCATGGCTACACCTTC. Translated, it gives CASRATGIHGYTF. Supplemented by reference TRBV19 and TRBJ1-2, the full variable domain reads DGGITQSPKYLFRKEGQNVTLSCEQNLNHDAMYWYRQDPGQGLRLIYYSQIVNDFQKGDIAEGYSVSREKKESFPLTVTSAQKNPTAFYLCASRATGIHGYTFGSGTRLTVV.

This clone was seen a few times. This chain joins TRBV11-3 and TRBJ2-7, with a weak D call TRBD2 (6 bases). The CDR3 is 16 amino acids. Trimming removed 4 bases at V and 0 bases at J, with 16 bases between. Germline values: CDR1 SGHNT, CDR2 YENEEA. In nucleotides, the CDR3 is TGTGCCAGCAGCTGTCGGGACTTGAGGAGCTCCTACGAGCAGTACTTC. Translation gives CASSCRDLRSSYEQYF.

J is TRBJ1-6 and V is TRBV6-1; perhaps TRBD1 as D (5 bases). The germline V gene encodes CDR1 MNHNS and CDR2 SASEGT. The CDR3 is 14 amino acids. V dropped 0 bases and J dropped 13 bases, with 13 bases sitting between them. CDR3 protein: CASSEAYRRGPLHF. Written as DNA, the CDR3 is TGTGCCAGCAGTGAAGCGTACCGTCGGGGGCCCCTCCACTTT.

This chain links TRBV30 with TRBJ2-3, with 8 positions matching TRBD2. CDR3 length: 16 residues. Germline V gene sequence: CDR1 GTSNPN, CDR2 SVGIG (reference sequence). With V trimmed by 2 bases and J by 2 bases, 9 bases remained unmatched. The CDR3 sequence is CAWSKRGPIDTDTQYF. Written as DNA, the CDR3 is TGTGCCTGGAGTAAGCGGGGGCCCATTGACACAGATACGCAGTATTTT.

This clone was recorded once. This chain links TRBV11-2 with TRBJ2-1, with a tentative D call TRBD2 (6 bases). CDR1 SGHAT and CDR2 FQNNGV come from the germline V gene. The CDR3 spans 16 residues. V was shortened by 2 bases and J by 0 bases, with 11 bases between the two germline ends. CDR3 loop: CASSLLGTHSYNEQFF. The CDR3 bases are TGTGCCAGCAGCTTATTAGGGACTCACTCCTACAATGAGCAGTTCTTC.

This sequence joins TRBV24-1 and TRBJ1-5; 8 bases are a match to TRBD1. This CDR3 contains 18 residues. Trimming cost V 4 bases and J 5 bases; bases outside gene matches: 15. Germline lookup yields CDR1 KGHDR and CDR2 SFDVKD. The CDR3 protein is CATSDGQGNLGRYQPQHF. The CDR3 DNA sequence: TGTGCCACCAGTGACGGACAGGGAAATTTAGGGCGCTATCAGCCCCAGCATTTT.

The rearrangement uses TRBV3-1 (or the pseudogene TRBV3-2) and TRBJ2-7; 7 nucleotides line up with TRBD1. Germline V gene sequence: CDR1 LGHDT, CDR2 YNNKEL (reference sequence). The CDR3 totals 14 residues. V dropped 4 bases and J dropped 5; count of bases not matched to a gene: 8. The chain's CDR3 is CASSPSRTGNEQYF. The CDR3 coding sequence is TGTGCCAGCAGCCCCTCGAGGACAGGCAACGAGCAGTACTTC.

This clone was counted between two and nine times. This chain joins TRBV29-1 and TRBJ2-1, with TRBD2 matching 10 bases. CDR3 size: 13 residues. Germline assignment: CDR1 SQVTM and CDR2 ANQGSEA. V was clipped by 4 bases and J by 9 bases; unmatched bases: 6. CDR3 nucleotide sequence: TGCAGCGTTGGAGCGGGAGGGCCGGGTGAGCAGTTCTTC. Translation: CSVGAGGPGEQFF.

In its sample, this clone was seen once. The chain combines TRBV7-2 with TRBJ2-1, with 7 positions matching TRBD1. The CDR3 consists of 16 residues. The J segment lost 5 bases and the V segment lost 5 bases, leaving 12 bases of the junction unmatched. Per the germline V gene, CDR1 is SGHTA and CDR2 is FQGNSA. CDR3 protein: CASSDRGRSWDNEQFF. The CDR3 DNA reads TGTGCCAGCAGCGATAGGGGGCGATCGTGGGACAATGAGCAGTTCTTC.

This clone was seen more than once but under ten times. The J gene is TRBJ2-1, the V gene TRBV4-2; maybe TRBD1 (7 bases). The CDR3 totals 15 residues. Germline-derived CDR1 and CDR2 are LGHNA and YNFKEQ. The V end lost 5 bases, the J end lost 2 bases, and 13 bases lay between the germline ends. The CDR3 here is CASSAQGGTYNEQFF. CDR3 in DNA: TGTGCCAGCAGCGCCCAGGGGGGCACCTACAATGAGCAGTTCTTC.

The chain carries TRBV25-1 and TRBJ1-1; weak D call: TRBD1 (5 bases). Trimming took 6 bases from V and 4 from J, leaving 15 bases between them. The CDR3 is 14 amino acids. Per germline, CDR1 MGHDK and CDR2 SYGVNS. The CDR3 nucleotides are TGTGCCAGCAGGCGAGGTTTGGGGGGCACTGAAGCTTTCTTT. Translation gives CASRRGLGGTEAFF.